This T cell receptor (beta chain) was retrieved from a study of metastatic and nonmetastatic thyroid tumors. Overall study context: Both malignant and benign thyroid patients supplied peripheral blood and tumor or nodule tissue samples, across which the repertoires of these patients were then compared.

This CDR3 has 14 residues. After removal of 4 bases from V and 2 bases from J, the junction contained 4 bases not matched to a gene. CDR1 is SGHRS, CDR2 YFSETQ, per germline. Study-level findings and limits: Benign nodules reportedly had significantly lower TCR beta diversity than malignant thyroid tumors in blood and tumor.

Many counts were recorded for this clone. What it recognizes is unknown. TCRdb re-clonotyped the PCR reads via MiXCR. This table has some 17,000 clones, around 25% appearing once. Patients underwent thyroid surgery, and none had received any treatment before it. The TCR comes from a female donor with papillary thyroid cancer or a benign thyroid nodule (not recorded which). Some clones in this sample may be carry-over from other donors' samples. The rearrangement joins TRBV5-1 to TRBJ2-5; 8 positions agree with TRBD2. Specimen: adjacent normal tissue. The CDR3 DNA reads as TGCGCCAGCAGCCCGACTAGCGCGCAAGAGACCCAGTACTTC. Encoded protein: CASSPTSAQETQYF.